The rows below give T cell receptor beta chains drawn from one sample of a study of graft-versus-host responses after intestinal transplantation. Libraries were prepared by immunoSEQ multiplex PCR; TCRdb keeps only in-frame clonotypes and omits some of them. The table has tens of thousands of clones, roughly 94% seen once; the top ten hold about 0.56%. Material: PBMCs, obtained 156 days after intestinal transplant. The receptors were gathered from a human patient who received an intestinal transplant, so some T cells may come from the graft donor. The CDR3 runs from the conserved cysteine through the conserved F or W. The D gene is left open where the match is weak. Clone size is shown for a subset of rows, as once, few, many or a class of expanded clone.

-	TRBV4-1	-	TRBJ2-7	TGCGCCAGCAGCCAAGAAGCGACAGGTTCCTACGAGCAGTACTTC	CASSQEATGSYEQYF
-	TRBV2	-	TRBJ2-1	TGTGCCAGCACTCCTAGATCTGAGCAGTTCTTC	CASTPRSEQFF
-	TRBV6-6	-	TRBJ2-5	TGTGCCAGCAGTTACTTGCAGGTCCAAGCTGGGACCCAGTACTTC	CASSYLQVQAGTQYF
TRBD1	TRBV11-3	once	TRBJ1-1	TGTGCCAGCAGCTTAAGTGGTTATGGGCCAGGGGGCCACACTGAAGCTTTCTTT	CASSLSGYGPGGHTEAFF
-	TRBV27	-	TRBJ2-7	TGTGCCAGCAGCACATCCGGGAGCCACGAGCAGTACTTC	CASSTSGSHEQYF
TRBD1	TRBV5-6	-	TRBJ2-6	TGTGCCACCTACAGGGGGACCCCCTCTGGGGCCAACGTCCTGACTTTC	CATYRGTPSGANVLTF
TRBD1	TRBV5-1	-	TRBJ1-1	TGCGCCAGCAGCCTAAACCCAGGGGGCAGGACTGAAGCTTTCTTT	CASSLNPGGRTEAFF
-	TRBV7-8	-	TRBJ2-1	TGTGCCAGCAGCACATCTCAAGGGGGAGAGCAGTTCTTC	CASSTSQGGEQFF
-	TRBV19	-	TRBJ1-4	TGTGCCAGTAGCAACGACATGGATAATGAAAAACTGTTTTTT	CASSNDMDNEKLFF
TRBD1	TRBV27	-	TRBJ2-2	TGTGCCAGCAGTACCTATCGGGACAGCGCGAACACCGGGGAGCTGTTTTTT	CASSTYRDSANTGELFF
TRBD2	TRBV2	-	TRBJ2-5	TGTGCCAGCAGGGCAAGACTAGCGGGGGCCCTGGGTGGTGTAGAGACCCAGTACTTC	CASRARLAGALGGVETQYF
-	TRBV2	-	TRBJ2-7	TGTGCCAGCATAGCCGTGGGCTACGAGCAGTACTTC	CASIAVGYEQYF
-	TRBV10-3	once	TRBJ1-5	TGTGCCATCAGTTCTGAGAATCAGCCCCAGCATTTT	CAISSENQPQHF
-	TRBV27	-	TRBJ2-7	TGTGCCAGCAGTTTGAGTACGGGGTACGAGCAGTACTTC	CASSLSTGYEQYF
TRBD1	TRBV30	-	TRBJ2-1	TGTGCCTGGAGTCGGGACAGGGTCACCTACAATGAGCAGTTCTTC	CAWSRDRVTYNEQFF
-	TRBV7-9	once	TRBJ2-1	TGTGCCAGCAGTCCCAGCGGGGACACTACATTTGAGCAGTTCTTC	CASSPSGDTTFEQFF
-	TRBV11-3	-	TRBJ1-5	TGTGCCCGCAGCTTACAAGTTGGGCAGATCTATAGCAATCAGCCCCAGCATTTT	CARSLQVGQIYSNQPQHF
-	TRBV1	-	TRBJ2-1	TGCACCAGCAGCCAAGATCTGGAGGGGGCCATCTACAATGAGCAGTTCTTC	CTSSQDLEGAIYNEQFF
-	TRBV4-1	-	TRBJ2-7	TGCGCCAGCAGCCTGATGGTCCAGGGGACCTACGAGCAGTACTTC	CASSLMVQGTYEQYF
TRBD1	TRBV5-6	-	TRBJ2-7	TGTGCCAGCAGCTTGGGGGGACAGGCATACGAGCAGTACTTC	CASSLGGQAYEQYF
-	TRBV7-9	-	TRBJ1-4	TGTGCCAGCAGCTTAGAGGTGGAGCCTAATGAAAAACTGTTTTTT	CASSLEVEPNEKLFF
TRBD1	TRBV4-1	-	TRBJ1-4	TGTGCCAGTCAGGACAGGCCTAATGAAAAACTGTTTTTT	CASQDRPNEKLFF
-	TRBV10-3	once	TRBJ1-3	TGTGCCATCAGTGAACAGTGGTCGCCAGCTGGAAACACCATATATTTT	CAISEQWSPAGNTIYF
-	TRBV6-4	-	TRBJ1-4	TGTGCCAGCAGTGACTCGTTTATCCGGGGAGGGGCCCCTCCTGAAAAACTGTTTTTT	CASSDSFIRGGAPPEKLFF
TRBD1	TRBV5-6	-	TRBJ2-1	TGTGCCAGCAGAGCCGGGACAGGGATCCCCAATGAGCAGTTCTTC	CASRAGTGIPNEQFF
-	TRBV6-5	-	TRBJ1-4	TGTGCCAGCAGTTACGGGGGGCCCTCAACTAATGAAAAACTGTTTTTT	CASSYGGPSTNEKLFF
-	TRBV11-1	-	TRBJ2-2	TGTGCCAGCAGCTTAGGGGTCACCGGGGAGCTGTTTTTT	CASSLGVTGELFF
-	TRBV6-1	-	TRBJ2-1	TGTGCCAGCAGTGCCCTTACGAGCTCCTACAATGAGCAGTTCTTC	CASSALTSSYNEQFF
-	TRBV7-8	once	TRBJ2-6	TGTGCCAGCAGCTTTAGGTCCAGACAGGCCCCCTCTGGGGCCAACGTCCTGACTTTC	CASSFRSRQAPSGANVLTF
TRBD1	TRBV5-1	-	TRBJ2-5	TGCGCCAGCCGTTCCCAGACAGGGGGGGAGACCCAGTACTTC	CASRSQTGGETQYF
TRBD2	TRBV19	once	TRBJ2-2	TGTGCCAGTAGTGACGGAAACTCGGGACTAGCGGGGTTCGGGGAGCTGTTTTTT	CASSDGNSGLAGFGELFF
-	TRBV5-6	-	TRBJ2-3	TGTGCCAGCAGCTCGAACCCGACGGGCAGGGGTCATACAGATACGCAGTATTTT	CASSSNPTGRGHTDTQYF
-	TRBV19	-	TRBJ1-2	TGTGCCAGTAGTATCTCGCAGAACTATGGCTACACCTTC	CASSISQNYGYTF
-	TRBV28	-	TRBJ1-3	TGTGCCAGCAGTTTTTTTGGGACCGGAAACACCATATATTTT	CASSFFGTGNTIYF
TRBD2	TRBV6-5	-	TRBJ2-2	TGTGCCAGCAGTCTAGCGGGAGCGAACACCGGGGAGCTGTTTTTT	CASSLAGANTGELFF
TRBD1	TRBV6-1	-	TRBJ1-1	TGTGCCAGCAGCCTACCCGGGACAGGGTACACTGAAGCTTTCTTT	CASSLPGTGYTEAFF
TRBD2	TRBV19	-	TRBJ2-1	TGTGCCAGTACCAACCTTAGCGGGGGGGCGGGTGAGCAGTTCTTC	CASTNLSGGAGEQFF
TRBD1	TRBV13	-	TRBJ2-3	TGTGCCAGCAGCTCAGGTTGGACAGGGGACACAGATACGCAGTATTTT	CASSSGWTGDTDTQYF
-	TRBV28	-	TRBJ1-5	TGTGCCAGCAAGGGATACGGGAGGGGCCCGGGTTACCAGCCCCAGCATTTT	CASKGYGRGPGYQPQHF
-	TRBV4-2	-	TRBJ2-1	TGTGCCAGCAGTCGAGGGGCTCTGGGCTACAATGAGCAGTTCTTC	CASSRGALGYNEQFF
TRBD1	TRBV27	-	TRBJ2-1	TGTGCCAGCTCTCAGACAGGGGTAGAATACAATGAGCAGTTCTTC	CASSQTGVEYNEQFF